What follows describes a single T cell receptor beta chain. The antigen is not known. The CDR3 carries no conserved terminal phenylalanine or tryptophan, so it likely arises from a read error. The DNA is left out, because the CDR3 cannot be placed on it with certainty; the CDR3 is given as TCRdb lists it. The data were taken from a study of T cells in Graves' hyperthyroidism and ophthalmopathy. Broader study findings: Blood samples included most of the expanded thyroid clonotypes exceeding 0.001.

From RNA transcripts, TCR beta CDR3 regions were amplified. With the HTBI primer set, the TCR CDR3 went through a first round of RT-PCR. TCRdb reprocessed the multiplex PCR reads via MiXCR and lists one record per CDR3 protein. The sample lists about 570,000 distinct CDR3 sequences, about 45% occurring once. The CDR3 numbers 10 amino acids, ends counted. The germline V gene encodes CDR1 LNHNV and CDR2 YYDKDF (reference sequence). Sequencing input: peripheral blood or thyroid tissue (not recorded which). This chain joins TRBV15 and TRBJ1-1; whether TRBD1, the table's D call, matches the DNA was not checked. This clonotype was obtained from an adult woman with Graves' disease, either hyperthyroidism or ophthalmopathy (not recorded which). The CDR3: CATSAHRGFY.